The 31 T cell receptor beta chains below come from one sample, sequenced in a study of blood T cell repertoires in COVID-19. Sequencing used immunoSEQ multiplex PCR; TCRdb keeps in-frame clones, though not all of them. The table lists 180,000 or so clones, more than 65% of them singletons, with approximately 10% in the top ten. Source material: PBMCs or T cells enriched from blood (not recorded which). The receptors were gathered from a man aged 45 to 65 who had recovered from COVID-19.

The CDR3 DNA follows: TGTGCCAGCTCACGACGGACAGGGAGGAACACTGAAGCTTTCTTT. Amino acid sequence: CASSRRTGRNTEAFF. The gene calls are TRBV18 and TRBJ1-1, with 8 bases lining up with TRBD1. V was pared by 4 bases and J by 1 base, with 5 bases of the junction left unmatched. Germline V gives CDR1 KGHSH, CDR2 LQKENI. The CDR3 spans 15 residues. The whole variable domain, filled in from reference TRBV18 and TRBJ1-1, reads NAGVMQNPRHLVRRRGQEARLRCSPMKGHSHVYWYRQLPEEGLKFMVYLQKENIIDESGMPKERFSAEFPKEGPSILRIQQVVRGDSAAYFCASSRRTGRNTEAFFGQGTRLTVV.

About this clone itself: Germline and junction disagree at one end, which may indicate a read error. This chain joins TRBV7-7 and TRBJ2-3; 8 bases agree with TRBD2. Germline V gene lookup returns CDR1 SSHAT and CDR2 FNYEAQ (reference sequence). This CDR3 spans 16 amino acids. CDR3 nucleotide sequence: TGTGCTAGCAGCTTAGTAGCGGGAACTAGCACAGATACGCAGTATTTT. It yields the protein CASSLVAGTSTDTQYF. The full variable domain, in which reference TRBV7-7 and TRBJ2-3 provide the parts outside the CDR3, is GAGVSQSPRYKVTKRGQDVTLRCDPISSHATLYWYQQALGQGPEFLTYFNYEAQPDKSGLPSDRFSAERPEGSISTLTIQRTEQRDSAMYRCASSLVAGTSTDTQYFGPGTRLTVL.

The chain joins TRBV6-2 or TRBV6-3 to TRBJ1-2, with no clear D. Looked up from germline, CDR1 is MNHEY and CDR2 is SVGEGT. The CDR3 is 15 amino acids. Trimming shortened V by 4 bases and J by 0 bases, and 12 bases separated the two germline ends. CDR3: CASSFNGGANYGYTF. CDR3 DNA: TGTGCCAGCAGTTTTAATGGAGGAGCTAACTATGGCTACACCTTC.

The chain is built from TRBV28 and TRBJ2-7; TRBD2 might be the D (5 bases). This CDR3 contains 13 residues. Per the germline V gene, CDR1 is MDHEN and CDR2 is SYDVKM. Deletions cut 7 bases from V and 5 bases from J, with 15 bases between. The CDR3 nucleotides are TGTGCCAGCATGCATCGGGGAGTAGACGAGCAGTACTTC. Its translation: CASMHRGVDEQYF.

The V gene is TRBV19, the J gene TRBJ1-1; 11 nucleotides match TRBD1. The CDR3 is 15 residues long. V gave up 4 bases and J gave up 5 bases; unmatched junction bases: 6. In germline, CDR1 is LNHDA, CDR2 SQIVND (reference sequence). CDR3 nucleotide sequence: TGTGCCAGTAGTAAAGCCGGGACAGGGGGAACTGAAGCTTTCTTT. Protein: CASSKAGTGGTEAFF.

The chain couples TRBV3-1 (or the pseudogene TRBV3-2) to TRBJ2-1; TRBD2 matches 8 bases. The CDR3 extends over 15 amino acids. The V and J ends lost 6 bases and 8 bases, in that order; junction bases with no gene match: 12. Germline V gene sequence: CDR1 LGHDT, CDR2 YNNKEL (reference sequence). The CDR3 coding sequence is TGTGCCAGCAGGGGGGCGGGAGGTTTGTTCGATGAGCAGTTCTTC. Amino acids: CASRGAGGLFDEQFF.

This rearrangement joins TRBV5-1 to TRBJ1-3, with no clear D. The CDR3 covers 13 residues. The V end was cut by 4 bases, the J end by 0 bases, with 5 bases between. CDR1 and CDR2 (germline): SGHRS, YFSETQ. The CDR3 sequence: CASSLLSGNTIYF. CDR3 nucleotide sequence: TGCGCCAGCAGCCTACTCTCTGGAAACACCATATATTTT.

The chain joins TRBV24-1 to TRBJ1-1, with 9 bases fitting TRBD1. Germline CDR1 is KGHDR and CDR2 is SFDVKD. The length of the CDR3 is 15 residues. V shed 3 bases and J 0 bases; nucleotides not matched to a gene: 1. DNA of the CDR3: TGTGCCACCAGTGATGGGACAGGGATGAACACTGAAGCTTTCTTT. This encodes CATSDGTGMNTEAFF.

The chain couples TRBV5-1 to TRBJ2-5; no clear D. Germline values: CDR1 SGHRS, CDR2 YFSETQ. The CDR3 is 13 amino acids. V gave up 1 base and J gave up 5 bases, with 9 bases separating them. Here the CDR3 reads CASSLYSVETQYF. In DNA form, the CDR3 reads TGCGCCAGCAGCTTGTACAGTGTTGAGACCCAGTACTTC.

V is TRBV28 and J is TRBJ1-5; D gene uncertain. There are 15 residues in the CDR3. V lost 5 bases and J 3 bases, leaving 14 bases between the germline ends. From germline, CDR1 is MDHEN and CDR2 SYDVKM. The CDR3 spells CASSQRTGYNQPQHF. The CDR3 DNA follows: TGTGCCAGCAGTCAACGTACCGGGTACAATCAGCCCCAGCATTTT.

This chain uses TRBV6-5 with TRBJ1-2; a possible D gene is TRBD1 (5 bases). CDR1 and CDR2 (germline): MNHEY, SVGAGI. The CDR3 has 16 residues. Trimming took off 0 bases at V and 5 bases at J, with 16 bases between the two ends. DNA for the CDR3: TGTGCCAGCAGTTACTCTGGTGGACAATCCCTTTATGGCTACACCTTC. It yields the protein CASSYSGGQSLYGYTF.

The V and J genes are TRBV19 and TRBJ1-3; D uncertain. Trimming removed 4 bases at V and 4 bases at J, with 8 bases between. This CDR3 is 13 amino acids long. CDR1 is LNHDA, CDR2 SQIVND, per germline (reference sequence). CDR3 DNA sequence: TGTGCCAGTAGTACAACTCACGGAAACACCATATATTTT. This translates into CASSTTHGNTIYF.

The chain couples TRBV28 to TRBJ2-3, with TRBD1 matching over 9 bases. The CDR3 has 16 residues. From germline, CDR1 is MDHEN and CDR2 SYDVKM. V shed 6 bases and J 2 bases; nucleotides not matched to a gene: 9. The CDR3 DNA follows: TGTGCCAGCAGGGGGGTCGGGACAGGGCTCACAGATACGCAGTATTTT. It is translated as CASRGVGTGLTDTQYF.

This chain joins TRBV12-3 or TRBV12-4 and TRBJ1-1, with 9 bases aligning to TRBD1. V was clipped by 6 bases and J by 7 bases; unmatched bases: 6. CDR3 length equals 13 residues. CDR3 DNA: TGTGCCAGCAGACAAACAGGGGGCGATGAAGCTTTCTTT. This translates into CASRQTGGDEAFF.

This rearrangement joins TRBV5-8 to TRBJ1-4; D is unclear. The CDR3 runs 12 residues. Trimming cost V 2 bases and J 15 bases, with 14 bases left between them. CDR1 is SGHTS, CDR2 YDEGEE, per germline. In DNA form, the CDR3 reads TGTGCCAGCAGCTTCCGGTCCTCAGGCATGTTTTTT. Amino acids: CASSFRSSGMFF.

The chain employs TRBV3-1 (or the pseudogene TRBV3-2) and TRBJ2-2; 7 bases match TRBD2. The CDR3 consists of 16 residues. The V gene's germline CDR1 is LGHDT and CDR2 YNNKEL (reference sequence). V dropped 4 bases and J dropped 4; count of bases not matched to a gene: 9. Here the CDR3 DNA reads TGTGCCAGCAGCCGCCTGGGGGGGACCCTCACCGGGGAGCTGTTTTTT. Encoded protein: CASSRLGGTLTGELFF.

This clone was observed once. This sequence joins TRBV9 and TRBJ2-7; TRBD1 matches 10 bases. The germline V gene encodes CDR1 SGDLS and CDR2 YYNGEE. V shed 3 bases, J shed 7 bases, and the junction held 4 bases outside the gene matches. The CDR3 loop spans 13 amino acids. In nucleotides, the CDR3 is TGTGCCAGCAGCGCGGGGACAGGGGATGAGCAGTACTTC. It encodes CASSAGTGDEQYF.

The chain links TRBV5-1 to TRBJ1-1; tentatively, D is TRBD1 (6 bases). Germline V CDR1 and CDR2: SGHRS, YFSETQ. The V end was cut by 4 bases, the J end by 0 bases, with 13 bases between. The CDR3 runs 15 residues. This CDR3 reads CASSKSGDLNTEAFF. CDR3 in DNA: TGCGCCAGCAGCAAATCAGGGGATTTGAACACTGAAGCTTTCTTT.

J is TRBJ2-5 and V is TRBV7-8, with 10 nucleotides matching TRBD1. Per germline, CDR1 SGHVS and CDR2 FQNEAQ. The CDR3 contains 14 residues. The junction had 0 bases not matched to a gene; V was cut back by 1 base and J by 4 bases. The CDR3 DNA sequence: TGTGCCAGCAGCTTAGGGACAGGGGGAGAGACCCAGTACTTC. It is translated as CASSLGTGGETQYF. Variable domain in full (rest from reference TRBV7-8 and TRBJ2-5): GAGVSQSPRYKVAKRGQDVALRCDPISGHVSLFWYQQALGQGPEFLTYFQNEAQLDKSGLPSDRFFAERPEGSVSTLKIQRTQQEDSAVYLCASSLGTGGETQYFGPGTRLLVL.

The V call is TRBV6-1, the J call TRBJ2-5; possibly TRBD2 for D (7 bases). Germline CDR1 and CDR2: MNHNS and SASEGT. The CDR3 totals 16 residues. The V gene lost 0 bases and the J gene lost 5 bases, with 16 bases spanning the gap. CDR3 sequence reads: CASSEAWGGAGETQYF. In nucleotides, the CDR3 is TGTGCCAGCAGTGAAGCGTGGGGGGGCGCGGGGGAGACCCAGTACTTC.

V is TRBV7-7 and J is TRBJ2-3; TRBD2 agrees at 8 bases. The V and J ends lost 1 base and 6 bases, in that order; junction bases with no gene match: 6. The CDR3 length is 15 residues. CDR1 SSHAT and CDR2 FNYEAQ come from the germline V gene (reference sequence). CDR3 residues: CASSLGSGGSDTQYF. The CDR3 bases are TGTGCCAGCAGCTTAGGGTCGGGGGGGTCGGATACGCAGTATTTT.

This clone has more than one count but fewer than ten. The chain combines TRBV2 with TRBJ2-4; 7 bases are a match to TRBD2. Per germline, CDR1 SNHLY and CDR2 FYNNEI. The CDR3 loop spans 15 amino acids. V shed 3 bases and J 7 bases; nucleotides not matched to a gene: 9. Here the CDR3 reads CASSDGGSFRNIQYF. CDR3 coding DNA: TGTGCCAGCAGTGACGGGGGGAGTTTCCGTAACATTCAGTACTTC.

The rearrangement links TRBV5-1 to TRBJ1-1, with TRBD1 matching 7 bases. This CDR3 is 14 amino acids long. Germline assignment: CDR1 SGHRS and CDR2 YFSETQ. Trimming cost V 1 base and J 10 bases; bases outside gene matches: 10. The CDR3 loop reads CASSLTGDPSRAFF. The CDR3 bases are TGCGCCAGCAGCTTGACAGGGGACCCGAGCCGAGCTTTCTTT.

The chain joins TRBV9 to TRBJ2-1, with 7 bases fitting TRBD2. The V gene end was trimmed by 0 bases and the J gene end by 2 bases; junction bases not matched to a gene: 8. This CDR3 contains 17 residues. The germline CDR1 and CDR2 sequences are SGDLS and YYNGEE. CDR3 in amino acids: CASSVEGAGNPYNEQFF. CDR3 bases: TGTGCCAGCAGCGTAGAGGGAGCGGGGAACCCCTACAATGAGCAGTTCTTC.

J is TRBJ1-6 and V is TRBV6-1; the D gene is possibly TRBD1 (5 bases). This CDR3 is 15 amino acids long. V lost 3 bases and J 7 bases, leaving 13 bases between the germline ends. Germline CDR1 MNHNS, CDR2 SASEGT. CDR3: CASSEHSGGNSPLHF. CDR3 DNA sequence: TGTGCCAGCAGTGAGCATTCTGGGGGGAATTCACCCCTCCACTTT.

The CDR3 DNA follows: TGTGCCAGCAGCCCGACCGTCGGCGGGGAGACCCAGTACTTC. It encodes CASSPTVGGETQYF. This chain uses TRBV9 with TRBJ2-5; D is perhaps TRBD2 (5 bases). The V gene lost 4 bases and the J gene lost 5 bases, with 15 bases spanning the gap. This CDR3 spans 14 amino acids. CDR1 is SGDLS and CDR2 is YYNGEE in the germline V gene.

The chain recombines TRBV19 with TRBJ2-2, with 7 bases that match TRBD1. V was clipped by 7 bases and J by 2 bases; unmatched bases: 7. Germline CDR1 reads LNHDA; CDR2 reads SQIVND (reference sequence). This CDR3 spans 15 amino acids. The chain's CDR3 is CASTGTDYNTGELFF. The CDR3 nucleotides read TGTGCCAGTACCGGGACAGATTATAACACCGGGGAGCTGTTTTTT. Combining the CDR3 with reference TRBV19 and TRBJ2-2 gives the whole variable domain DGGITQSPKYLFRKEGQNVTLSCEQNLNHDAMYWYRQDPGQGLRLIYYSQIVNDFQKGDIAEGYSVSREKKESFPLTVTSAQKNPTAFYLCASTGTDYNTGELFFGEGSRLTVL.

J is TRBJ2-2 and V is TRBV5-1, with 12 positions matching TRBD2. This CDR3 comprises 15 residues. Germline V lookup: CDR1 SGHRS, CDR2 YFSETQ. V lost 4 bases and J lost 5; bases outside the gene matches: 3. The chain's CDR3 is CASSQGLAGTGELFF. The CDR3 DNA follows: TGCGCCAGCAGCCAAGGACTAGCGGGGACCGGGGAGCTGTTTTTT.

The chain recombines TRBV14 with TRBJ1-2; the D gene is possibly TRBD1 (6 bases). Germline lookup yields CDR1 SGHDN and CDR2 FVKESK. The CDR3 loop spans 14 amino acids. Deletions cut 0 bases from V and 3 bases from J, with 8 bases between. CDR3 coding DNA: TGTGCCAGCAGCCAAGATCAGGGGTACTATGGCTACACCTTC. Its protein product is CASSQDQGYYGYTF.

The chain is built from TRBV28 and TRBJ1-3; no firm D call. Germline assignment: CDR1 MDHEN and CDR2 SYDVKM. Trimming left V 4 bases short and J 0 bases short, with 7 bases between. This CDR3 has 14 amino acids. CDR3: CASSWESSGNTIYF. The DNA for the CDR3 is TGTGCCAGCAGTTGGGAGAGCTCTGGAAACACCATATATTTT.

The rearrangement links TRBV15 to TRBJ2-4, with D maybe TRBD2 (5 bases). This CDR3 contains 13 residues. Trimming removed 0 bases from V and 9 bases from J, with 9 bases in between. CDR1 is LNHNV and CDR2 is YYDKDF in the germline V gene (reference sequence). The CDR3 nucleotides read TGTGCCACCAGCAGAGATCAAGGGAGCATTCAGTACTTC. Protein sequence: CATSRDQGSIQYF.